The 20 T cell receptor beta chains reported below all come from one sample, sequenced in a study of cytomegalovirus exposure and HLA in healthy donors. PCR involved 60 Vbeta and 13 Jbeta primers. Repertoires were generated with immunoSEQ multiplex PCR, while TCRdb's copy carries only in-frame clones and drops some. The sample consists of under 250,000 clones, roughly 85% of them appearing once. The sequenced sample consisted of PBMCs. The source is a woman in her forties or fifties in good health and CMV-seronegative.

The chain employs TRBV5-1 and TRBJ2-1; 7 bases fit TRBD1. Germline V gene sequence: CDR1 SGHRS, CDR2 YFSETQ. Trimming cost V 2 bases and J 4 bases; bases outside gene matches: 3. The CDR3 runs to 14 residues. In nucleotides, the CDR3 is TGCGCCAGCAGCTTAGGGACAGAGTACAATGAGCAGTTCTTC. Encoded protein: CASSLGTEYNEQFF. The variable domain in full, with the rest retrieved from reference TRBV5-1 and TRBJ2-1, is KAGVTQTPRYLIKTRGQQVTLSCSPISGHRSVSWYQQTPGQGLQFLFEYFSETQRNKGNFPGRFSGRQFSNSRSEMNVSTLELGDSALYLCASSLGTEYNEQFFGPGTRLTVL.

The chain employs TRBV5-4 and TRBJ1-2; TRBD1 matches 9 bases. V lost 7 bases, J lost 8 bases, and 9 bases stayed unmatched. The CDR3 totals 13 residues. Germline assignment: CDR1 SGHNT and CDR2 YYREEE (reference sequence). The CDR3 is CASHRTGEGGYTF. The DNA for the CDR3 is TGTGCCAGCCACAGGACAGGGGAAGGCGGCTACACCTTC.

V usage is TRBV4-3 and J usage is TRBJ2-7; 9 bases agree with TRBD2. The J segment lost 5 bases and the V segment lost 3 bases, leaving 11 bases of the junction unmatched. CDR1 and CDR2 from the germline V gene are LGHNA and YSLEER. The CDR3 has 16 amino acids. The CDR3 coding sequence is TGCGCCAGCAGCCAGTTCTTAGCGGGAGAGACTCACGAGCAGTACTTC. This codes for CASSQFLAGETHEQYF.

This clone has a handful of counts. The chain is built from TRBV6-5 and TRBJ2-5; possibly TRBD2 for D (7 bases). Germline V gene data show CDR1 as MNHEY and CDR2 as SVGAGI. The CDR3 covers 13 residues. Trimming shortened V by 7 bases and J by 5 bases, and 14 bases separated the two germline ends. CDR3 residues: CASMGGAGETQYF. The CDR3 region has the DNA TGTGCCAGCATGGGGGGGGCGGGGGAGACCCAGTACTTC.

The gene calls are TRBV28 and TRBJ1-3, with 7 bases identical to TRBD1. Losses at the gene ends were 8 bases for V and 4 bases for J; bases not matched to a gene: 8. This CDR3 has 14 amino acids. CDR1 is MDHEN and CDR2 is SYDVKM in the germline V gene. The DNA for the CDR3 is TGTGCCAGCGGAATCCAGGGGGGCGGAAACACCATATATTTT. Translation: CASGIQGGGNTIYF.

The table lists this clone with a count of one. The rearrangement uses TRBV6-1 and TRBJ1-3, with D perhaps matching TRBD1 (6 bases). With 5 bases removed from V and 0 bases from J, the gap between germline ends came to 8 bases. This CDR3 has 14 residues. Germline values: CDR1 MNHNS, CDR2 SASEGT. The CDR3 DNA reads as TGTGCCAGCAGTCGGGACATCTCTGGAAACACCATATATTTT. Its protein is CASSRDISGNTIYF.

The chain joins TRBV4-1 to TRBJ1-5, with D maybe TRBD1 (6 bases). This CDR3 spans 19 amino acids. CDR1 is MGHRA, CDR2 YSYEKL, per germline. The V end lost 2 bases, the J end lost 2 bases, and 22 bases lay between the germline ends. The CDR3 DNA reads as TGCGCCAGCAGCCAATCTCCGGGACACGGTGCAGGGGGCAATCAGCCCCAGCATTTT. This gives the protein CASSQSPGHGAGGNQPQHF.

The chain uses TRBV6-5 and TRBJ2-1, with 8 bases fitting TRBD2. The V gene end was trimmed by 6 bases and the J gene end by 10 bases; junction bases not matched to a gene: 14. The CDR3 covers 15 residues. Germline assignment: CDR1 MNHEY and CDR2 SVGAGI. The CDR3 loop reads CASSPEIAGLGEQFF. Written as DNA, the CDR3 is TGTGCCAGCAGCCCTGAGATAGCGGGATTAGGGGAGCAGTTCTTC.

The chain couples TRBV5-1 to TRBJ2-2; no clear D gene. V was cut by 0 bases and J by 0 bases, with 6 bases left in between. Germline-derived CDR1 and CDR2 are SGHRS and YFSETQ. The CDR3 consists of 15 residues. Here the CDR3 DNA reads TGCGCCAGCAGCTTGGGGGCCGCGAACACCGGGGAGCTGTTTTTT. Translation: CASSLGAANTGELFF. Full variable domain (missing parts from reference TRBV5-1 and TRBJ2-2): KAGVTQTPRYLIKTRGQQVTLSCSPISGHRSVSWYQQTPGQGLQFLFEYFSETQRNKGNFPGRFSGRQFSNSRSEMNVSTLELGDSALYLCASSLGAANTGELFFGEGSRLTVL.

J is TRBJ2-7 and V is TRBV6-5; D gene ambiguous. CDR1 and CDR2 from the germline V gene are MNHEY and SVGAGI. V lost 0 bases and J lost 3, with 9 bases in between. The CDR3 consists of 14 residues. In DNA, the CDR3 is TGTGCCAGCAGTTACTCGCTTCTACGCTACGAGCAGTACTTC. Its protein product is CASSYSLLRYEQYF.

A few counts support this clone. The V gene is TRBV4-1, the J gene TRBJ2-7; 9 positions agree with TRBD2. CDR1 and CDR2 from the germline V gene are MGHRA and YSYEKL. The V gene end was trimmed by 5 bases and the J gene end by 8 bases; junction bases not matched to a gene: 10. The length of the CDR3 is 14 residues. CDR3 in DNA: TGCGCCAGCAGCGCGGGACTAGCCTCCTGGAAGCAGTACTTC. It codes for CASSAGLASWKQYF.

CDR3 DNA sequence: TGTGCCAGCAGCTTAGGACAGAACCTCCCCCCCCAAGAGACCCAGTACTTC. The encoded protein is CASSLGQNLPPQETQYF. This sequence joins TRBV11-2 and TRBJ2-5, with D perhaps matching TRBD1 (5 bases). The V end was cut by 1 base, the J end by 1 base, with 16 bases between. The CDR3 totals 17 residues. Looked up from germline, CDR1 is SGHAT and CDR2 is FQNNGV.

The genes are TRBV7-9 and TRBJ1-5; unclear D gene. This CDR3 spans 13 amino acids. V lost 2 bases and J 5 bases, leaving 7 bases between the germline ends. Per germline, CDR1 SEHNR and CDR2 FQNEAQ (reference sequence). CDR3 in amino acids: CASSLNSDQPQHF. The CDR3 nucleotides are TGTGCCAGCAGCTTAAATTCCGATCAGCCCCAGCATTTT.

J is TRBJ2-1 and V is TRBV6-6, with TRBD2 as a possible D gene (7 bases). The germline V gene has CDR1 MNHNY and CDR2 SVGAGI (reference sequence). Trimming shortened V by 6 bases and J by 8 bases, and 17 bases separated the two germline ends. The CDR3 consists of 14 residues. This CDR3 reads CASSEGGAVDEQFF. CDR3 DNA: TGTGCCAGCAGCGAGGGGGGGGCTGTCGATGAGCAGTTCTTC.

V gene TRBV11-1 combines with J gene TRBJ2-1, with TRBD2 matching over 7 bases. The CDR3 sequence is 16 residues long. Unmatched junction bases numbered 11, after V lost 1 base and J lost 8 bases. The germline V gene encodes CDR1 SGHAT and CDR2 FQDESV (reference sequence). CDR3 residues: CASSLVTGRERDEQFF. In DNA form, the CDR3 reads TGTGCCAGCAGCTTAGTAACCGGGCGGGAGAGGGATGAGCAGTTCTTC.

J is TRBJ2-1 and V is TRBV9; maybe TRBD2 (6 bases). From germline, CDR1 is SGDLS and CDR2 YYNGEE. The CDR3 spans 15 residues. V lost 4 bases and J 3 bases, leaving 14 bases between the germline ends. The CDR3 loop is CASSRLVGNYNEQFF. CDR3 sequence (DNA): TGTGCCAGCAGCCGACTAGTCGGAAACTACAATGAGCAGTTCTTC. Drawing the rest from reference TRBV9 and TRBJ2-1, the complete variable domain is DSGVTQTPKHLITATGQRVTLRCSPRSGDLSVYWYQQSLDQGLQFLIQYYNGEERAKGNILERFSAQQFPDLHSELNLSSLELGDSALYFCASSRLVGNYNEQFFGPGTRLTVL.

V is TRBV28 and J is TRBJ1-5; weak D call: TRBD1 (5 bases). This CDR3 spans 16 amino acids. Between the trimmed V and J ends, which lost 3 bases and 7 bases, there was a span of 19 bases. CDR1 and CDR2 from the germline V gene are MDHEN and SYDVKM. CDR3 region: CASSFLGQGKGQPQHF. For the CDR3, the DNA is TGTGCCAGCAGTTTTCTTGGGCAGGGAAAGGGGCAGCCCCAGCATTTT.

In its sample, this clone was seen once. The chain uses TRBV18 and TRBJ1-4, with TRBD1 matching 8 bases. The CDR3 contains 14 residues. CDR1 and CDR2 from the germline V gene are KGHSH and LQKENI. Trimming took 5 bases from V and 8 from J; bases not matched to a gene: 7. CDR3 loop: CASSTGQGAEKLFF. The CDR3 DNA follows: TGTGCCAGCTCAACCGGACAGGGAGCCGAAAAACTGTTTTTT.

CDR3 loop: CASSEAERVIAGLSSYEQYF. The CDR3, as DNA: TGTGCCAGCAGTGAAGCGGAACGCGTGATAGCGGGACTCAGCTCCTACGAGCAGTACTTC. V usage is TRBV6-1 and J usage is TRBJ2-7; 8 positions agree with TRBD2. Trimming removed 0 bases from V and 0 bases from J; junction bases left unmatched: 16. There are 20 residues in the CDR3. Per the germline V gene, CDR1 is MNHNS and CDR2 is SASEGT.

This chain links TRBV6-1 with TRBJ1-5; D call uncertain. Trimming shortened V by 4 bases and J by 1 base, and 8 bases separated the two germline ends. This CDR3 has 14 amino acids. CDR1 is MNHNS and CDR2 is SASEGT in the germline V gene. CDR3: CASSGHGSNQPQHF. The CDR3 coding sequence is TGTGCCAGCAGTGGTCACGGGAGCAATCAGCCCCAGCATTTT.